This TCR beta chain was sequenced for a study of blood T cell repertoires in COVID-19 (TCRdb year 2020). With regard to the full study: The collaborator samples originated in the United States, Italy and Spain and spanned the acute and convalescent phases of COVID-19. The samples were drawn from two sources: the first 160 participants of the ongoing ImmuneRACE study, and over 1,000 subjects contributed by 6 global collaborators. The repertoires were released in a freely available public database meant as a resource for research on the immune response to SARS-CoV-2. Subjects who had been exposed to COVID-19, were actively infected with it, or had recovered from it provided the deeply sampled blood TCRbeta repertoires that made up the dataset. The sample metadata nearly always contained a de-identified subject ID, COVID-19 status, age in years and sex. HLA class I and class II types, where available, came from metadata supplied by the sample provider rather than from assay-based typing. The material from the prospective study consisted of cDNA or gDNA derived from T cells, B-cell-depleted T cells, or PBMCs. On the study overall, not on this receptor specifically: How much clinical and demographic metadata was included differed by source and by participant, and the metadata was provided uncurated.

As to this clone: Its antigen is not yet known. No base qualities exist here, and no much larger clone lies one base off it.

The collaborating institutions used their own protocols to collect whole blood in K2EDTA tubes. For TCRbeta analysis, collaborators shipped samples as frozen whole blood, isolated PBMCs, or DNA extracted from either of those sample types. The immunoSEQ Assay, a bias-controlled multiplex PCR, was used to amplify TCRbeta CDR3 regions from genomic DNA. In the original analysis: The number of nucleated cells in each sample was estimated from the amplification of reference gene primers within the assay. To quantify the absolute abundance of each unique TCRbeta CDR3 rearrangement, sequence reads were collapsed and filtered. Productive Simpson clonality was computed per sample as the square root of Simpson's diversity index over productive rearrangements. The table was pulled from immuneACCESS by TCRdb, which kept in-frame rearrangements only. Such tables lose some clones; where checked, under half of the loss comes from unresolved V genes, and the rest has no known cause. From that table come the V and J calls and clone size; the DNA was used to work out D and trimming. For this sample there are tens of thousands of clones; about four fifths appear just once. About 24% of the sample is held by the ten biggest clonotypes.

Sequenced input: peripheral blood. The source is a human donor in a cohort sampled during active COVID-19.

The base sequence is TGTGCCAGCAGCGTAGACCAGGGAACTAATGAAAAACTGTTTTTT. The resulting protein is CASSVDQGTNEKLFF. The V and J genes are TRBV9 and TRBJ1-4; the D region possibly corresponds to TRBD1 (5 bases align). Taken from the germline V gene, the CDR1 and CDR2 loops are SGDLS and YYNGEE. A distance of 7 bases separates the germline ends of V and J, which lose 0 bases and 1 base respectively. The cysteine opens and the phenylalanine closes a CDR3 of 15 amino acids. CDR3 DNA is the only sequence kept; it has 45 bases, read in frame from the first base.